Listed here are 4 T cell receptor beta chains from one sample, sequenced in a study of Ad26.COV2.S vaccination and SARS-CoV-2 variants. Here immunoSEQ multiplex PCR was the method, and the copy in TCRdb shows in-frame clones only, minus some. There are just over 350,000 clones in the sample; about 91% occur only once, and 3% to 5% lies in the top ten. Sequenced here: peripheral blood, sampled after recovery from COVID-19. The receptors derive from a human donor who had recovered from COVID-19.

V gene TRBV7-9 combines with J gene TRBJ2-5; 7 bases align to TRBD2. V lost 6 bases, J lost 4 bases, and 5 bases stayed unmatched. CDR1 and CDR2 from the germline V gene are SEHNR and FQNEAQ (reference sequence). The CDR3 extends over 13 amino acids. CDR3 DNA sequence: TGTGCCAGCAGGCCGACTAGCCGAGAGACCCAGTACTTC. It encodes CASRPTSRETQYF. The variable domain in full, with the rest retrieved from reference TRBV7-9 and TRBJ2-5, is DTGVSQNPRHKITKRGQNVTFRCDPISEHNRLYWYRQTLGQGPEFLTYFQNEAQLEKSRLLSDRFSAERPKGSFSTLEIQRTEQGDSAMYLCASRPTSRETQYFGPGTRLLVL.

The chain has TRBV24-1 and TRBJ2-1; 9 bases are a match to TRBD1. The CDR3 is made up of 17 amino acids. V lost 4 bases to trimming and J lost 3 bases; unmatched junction nucleotides: 9. CDR1 is KGHDR, CDR2 SFDVKD, per germline. The CDR3 region is CATSDRNSGQGYNEQFF. The CDR3 DNA follows: TGTGCCACCAGTGACCGAAACTCGGGACAGGGCTACAATGAGCAGTTCTTC.

The V call is TRBV18, the J call TRBJ1-1, with 7 bases fitting TRBD1. V gave up 3 bases and J gave up 4 bases; unmatched junction bases: 8. The length of the CDR3 is 15 residues. In germline, CDR1 is KGHSH, CDR2 LQKENI. The CDR3 DNA reads TGTGCCAGCTCACCCTGGCAGGGGGAGGGCACTGAAGCTTTCTTT. This translates into CASSPWQGEGTEAFF.

This clone was seen only a few times. The rearrangement uses TRBV7-3 and TRBJ1-6; no definite D call. Trimming pared 4 bases from V and 10 bases from J, leaving 14 bases between. Germline CDR1 is SGHTA and CDR2 is FQGTGA. This CDR3 spans 14 amino acids. The CDR3 DNA reads TGTGCCAGCAGCTCCGCCGGGCTCCACTCACCCCTCCACTTT. Residues: CASSSAGLHSPLHF.